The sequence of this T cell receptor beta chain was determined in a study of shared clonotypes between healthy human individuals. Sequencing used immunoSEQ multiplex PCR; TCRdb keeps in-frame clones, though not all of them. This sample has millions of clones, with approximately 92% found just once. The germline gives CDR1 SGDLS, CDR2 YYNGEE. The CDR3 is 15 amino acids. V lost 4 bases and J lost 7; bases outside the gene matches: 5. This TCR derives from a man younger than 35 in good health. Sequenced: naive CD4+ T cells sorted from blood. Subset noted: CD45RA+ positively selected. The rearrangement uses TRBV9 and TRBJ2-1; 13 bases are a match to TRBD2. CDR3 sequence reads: CASSPRTSGRNEQFF. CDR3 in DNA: TGTGCCAGCAGCCCGCGGACTAGCGGGAGAAATGAGCAGTTCTTC.